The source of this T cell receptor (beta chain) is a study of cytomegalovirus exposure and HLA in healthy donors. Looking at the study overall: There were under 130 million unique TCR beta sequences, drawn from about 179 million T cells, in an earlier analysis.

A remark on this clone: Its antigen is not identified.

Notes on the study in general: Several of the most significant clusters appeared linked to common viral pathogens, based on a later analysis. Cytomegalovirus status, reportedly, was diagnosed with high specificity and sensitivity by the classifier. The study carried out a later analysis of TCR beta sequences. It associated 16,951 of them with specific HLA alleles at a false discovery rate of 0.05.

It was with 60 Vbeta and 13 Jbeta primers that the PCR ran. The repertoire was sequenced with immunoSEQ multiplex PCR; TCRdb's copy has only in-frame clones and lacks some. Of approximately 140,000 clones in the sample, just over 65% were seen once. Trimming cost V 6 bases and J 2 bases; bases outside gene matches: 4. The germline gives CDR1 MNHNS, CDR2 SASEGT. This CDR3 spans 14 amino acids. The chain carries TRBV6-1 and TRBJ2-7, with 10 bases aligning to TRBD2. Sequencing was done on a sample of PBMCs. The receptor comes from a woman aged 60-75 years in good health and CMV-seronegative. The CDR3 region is CASRASGGTYEQYF. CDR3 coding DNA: TGTGCCAGCAGGGCTAGCGGGGGAACCTACGAGCAGTACTTC.